The rows below give T cell receptor beta chains drawn from one sample of a study of blood T cell repertoires in COVID-19. Sequenced by immunoSEQ multiplex PCR; TCRdb stores in-frame clones only, minus some. The sample carries a few hundred thousand clones, almost 90% recorded once. The material sequenced was PBMCs or T cells enriched from blood (not recorded which). These receptors all stem from a young man who had been exposed to COVID-19. The CDR3 runs from the conserved cysteine through the conserved F or W. The order of the fields is V gene, clone size, J gene, D gene, CDR3 protein, CDR3 DNA. A D gene is named only where the DNA matches it firmly. Not every row has a clone size; where given, it reads once, few, many or a size class.

>TRBV7-2|few|TRBJ2-1|TRBD2
CASSFLLAGGRNEQFF
TGTGCCAGCAGCTTTCTACTAGCGGGGGGGAGGAATGAGCAGTTCTTC
>TRBV5-1|-|TRBJ2-3|TRBD2
CASSLLAGGLSDTQYF
TGCGCCAGCAGCCTTCTAGCGGGGGGACTCTCGGATACGCAGTATTTT
>TRBV5-4|-|TRBJ1-1|-
CASSLSPIQGTPEAFF
TGTGCCAGCAGCTTGTCTCCTATTCAGGGGACCCCTGAAGCTTTCTTT
>TRBV3-1/TRBV3-2|once|TRBJ1-2|-
CASSQNSQGFDYGYTF
TGTGCCAGCAGCCAAAATTCACAGGGTTTTGACTATGGCTACACCTTC
>TRBV7-2|-|TRBJ1-4|TRBD1
CASSPPGQRNEKLFF
TGTGCCAGCAGCCCGCCGGGACAGAGGAATGAAAAACTGTTTTTT
>TRBV7-3|-|TRBJ2-2|-
CASSPTATGELFF
TGTGCCAGCAGCCCGACAGCCACCGGGGAGCTGTTTTTT
>TRBV9|-|TRBJ2-1|TRBD2
CASSVGLAGWNEQFF
TGTGCCAGCAGCGTAGGGCTAGCGGGGTGGAATGAGCAGTTCTTC
>TRBV4-1|once|TRBJ2-5|TRBD1
CASSQYPRDRLGETQYF
TGCGCCAGCAGCCAATACCCCCGGGACAGGCTGGGCGAGACCCAGTACTTC
>TRBV29-1|-|TRBJ2-5|-
CSVDRGAQETQYF
TGCAGCGTTGACAGGGGGGCCCAAGAGACCCAGTACTTC
>TRBV19|-|TRBJ2-5|-
CASRLSGGETQYF
TGTGCCAGTAGGCTGTCAGGAGGGGAGACCCAGTACTTC
>TRBV5-6|-|TRBJ2-1|-
CASSSSPRPYNEQFF
TGTGCCAGCAGTTCCTCCCCGAGGCCCTACAATGAGCAGTTCTTC
>TRBV19|-|TRBJ1-3|-
CASREQVRNTIYF
TGTGCCAGTAGGGAGCAAGTTCGAAACACCATATATTTT
>TRBV6-4|few|TRBJ2-3|-
CASSDGPSPTDTQYF
TGTGCCAGCAGTGACGGGCCCAGCCCCACAGATACGCAGTATTTT
>TRBV9|-|TRBJ1-1|-
CASSVGRTVNTEAFF
TGTGCCAGCAGCGTAGGGAGGACGGTGAACACTGAAGCTTTCTTT
>TRBV19|-|TRBJ2-7|-
CASSIGGESREQYF
TGTGCCAGTAGTATAGGCGGCGAGTCCCGCGAGCAGTACTTC
>TRBV6-1|-|TRBJ2-3|TRBD2
CASSEALAGVTDTQYF
TGTGCCAGCAGTGAAGCGCTAGCGGGGGTCACAGATACGCAGTATTTT
>TRBV3-1/TRBV3-2|-|TRBJ1-1|-
CASSQQTNLEAFF
TGTGCCAGCAGCCAACAGACAAACCTTGAAGCTTTCTTT
>TRBV19|-|TRBJ2-1|TRBD2
CASSSAGLAGGLEQFF
TGTGCCAGTAGTTCCGCGGGACTAGCGGGGGGGCTTGAGCAGTTCTTC
>TRBV2|-|TRBJ2-3|-
CASSEDASTDTQYF
TGTGCCAGCAGCGAGGATGCTAGCACAGATACGCAGTATTTT
>TRBV2|-|TRBJ1-4|-
CASRWSQTNEKLFF
TGTGCCAGCAGGTGGAGCCAAACTAATGAAAAACTGTTTTTT
>TRBV18|-|TRBJ2-1|TRBD2
CASSPENLAGRNNEQFF
TGTGCCAGCTCACCAGAAAATCTAGCGGGAAGGAACAATGAGCAGTTCTTC
>TRBV7-2|-|TRBJ1-1|-
CASRKVLGPERRTEAFF
TGTGCCAGCAGAAAGGTTTTAGGACCTGAGCGGCGGACTGAAGCTTTCTTT
>TRBV5-1|-|TRBJ2-6|TRBD1
CASSWRQGPGGANVLTF
TGCGCCAGCAGCTGGCGACAGGGGCCAGGCGGGGCCAACGTCCTGACTTTC
>TRBV7-9|-|TRBJ2-2|TRBD1
CASSISGQGSGELFF
TGTGCCAGCAGCATCTCGGGACAGGGCTCCGGGGAGCTGTTTTTT
>TRBV14|-|TRBJ1-2|TRBD1
CASSPQGQIYGYTF
TGTGCCAGCAGCCCCCAGGGACAGATCTATGGCTACACCTTC
>TRBV20-1|-|TRBJ2-1|-
CSARAVNEQFF
TGCAGTGCTAGAGCAGTAAATGAGCAGTTCTTC
>TRBV20-1|once|TRBJ2-7|-
CSASVAEPAYEQYF
TGCAGTGCTAGTGTGGCGGAACCTGCCTACGAGCAGTACTTC
>TRBV12-3/TRBV12-4|-|TRBJ2-4|-
CASSLGEILQYF
TGTGCCAGCAGTTTAGGGGAGATACTTCAGTACTTC
>TRBV5-1|-|TRBJ2-5|-
CASSGLGLQETQYF
TGCGCCAGCAGCGGATTGGGACTTCAAGAGACCCAGTACTTC
>TRBV19|-|TRBJ1-5|-
CASSIGGLEAQPQHF
TGTGCCAGTAGTATAGGAGGGTTGGAGGCTCAGCCCCAGCATTTT
>TRBV4-2|-|TRBJ2-3|TRBD2
CASSQFLAGGGGDTQYF
TGTGCCAGCAGCCAATTCCTAGCGGGGGGTGGAGGTGATACGCAGTATTTT
>TRBV2|-|TRBJ2-5|-
CASSNRDWWETQYF
TGTGCCAGCAGCAACAGGGATTGGTGGGAGACCCAGTACTTC
>TRBV4-1|-|TRBJ2-7|TRBD1
CASSQGGQGKQYEQYF
TGCGCCAGCAGCCAAGGCGGACAGGGGAAACAATACGAGCAGTACTTC
>TRBV6-2/TRBV6-3|-|TRBJ2-3|-
CASSFGQRKDTQYF
TGTGCCAGCAGCTTCGGACAGAGGAAGGATACGCAGTATTTT
>TRBV5-4|-|TRBJ1-2|-
CASSPGHDYGYTF
TGTGCCAGCAGCCCAGGACATGACTATGGCTACACCTTC
>TRBV5-1|once|TRBJ2-7|TRBD2
CASSQLRLAGGTYEQYF
TGCGCCAGCAGCCAGCTCCGGCTAGCGGGGGGGACCTACGAGCAGTACTTC
>TRBV5-1|-|TRBJ1-1|TRBD1
CASSFGQGSTEAFF
TGCGCCAGCAGCTTCGGACAGGGGAGCACTGAAGCTTTCTTT
>TRBV25-1|-|TRBJ1-2|-
CASSEFAGVSYGYTF
TGTGCCAGCAGTGAATTTGCGGGGGTTAGCTATGGCTACACCTTC
>TRBV7-8|-|TRBJ2-3|TRBD2
CASSPPNRQGGLAETDTQYF
TGTGCCAGCAGCCCCCCCAACCGACAAGGTGGACTAGCAGAAACAGATACGCAGTATTTT
>TRBV7-9|-|TRBJ2-7|TRBD1
CASSLDRGPHEQYF
TGTGCCAGCAGCTTAGACAGGGGGCCTCACGAGCAGTACTTC
>TRBV20-1|-|TRBJ1-1|TRBD1
CSASTQGALAEAFF
TGCAGTGCTAGTACACAGGGGGCGCTGGCTGAAGCTTTCTTT
>TRBV24-1|few|TRBJ2-3|-
CATSDPQVSGDTQYF
TGTGCCACCAGTGACCCCCAGGTATCAGGGGATACGCAGTATTTT
>TRBV2|-|TRBJ2-2|-
CASSDYRVRTDTGELFF
TGTGCCAGCAGTGATTACAGGGTGAGGACGGACACCGGGGAGCTGTTTTTT
>TRBV7-6|-|TRBJ2-2|-
CASSLVQGYGTGELFF
TGTGCCAGCAGCTTAGTTCAGGGGTATGGCACCGGGGAGCTGTTTTTT
>TRBV2|-|TRBJ2-3|TRBD2
CASTLRGRGTDTQYF
TGTGCCAGCACCCTGAGAGGGAGGGGCACAGATACGCAGTATTTT
>TRBV4-1|-|TRBJ1-3|-
CASSQDGQGGNTIYF
TGCGCCAGCAGCCAAGATGGGCAGGGGGGAAACACCATATATTTT